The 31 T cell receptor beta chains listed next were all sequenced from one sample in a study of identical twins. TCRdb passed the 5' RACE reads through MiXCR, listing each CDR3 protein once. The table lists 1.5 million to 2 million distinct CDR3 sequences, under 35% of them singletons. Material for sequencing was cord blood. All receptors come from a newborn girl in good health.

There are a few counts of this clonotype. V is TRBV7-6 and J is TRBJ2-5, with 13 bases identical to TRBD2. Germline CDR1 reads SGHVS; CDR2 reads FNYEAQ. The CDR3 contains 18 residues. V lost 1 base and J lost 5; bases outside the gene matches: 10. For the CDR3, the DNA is TGTGCCAGCAGCTTAGATCGACTAGCGGGGGGATACTTCGAGACCCAGTACTTC. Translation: CASSLDRLAGGYFETQYF.

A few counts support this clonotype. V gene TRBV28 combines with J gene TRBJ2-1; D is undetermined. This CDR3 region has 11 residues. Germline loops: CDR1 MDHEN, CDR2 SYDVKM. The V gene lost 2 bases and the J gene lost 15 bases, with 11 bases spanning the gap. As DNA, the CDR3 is TGTGCCAGCAGTTTAAGGTTTCGGTCGTTCTTC. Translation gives CASSLRFRSFF. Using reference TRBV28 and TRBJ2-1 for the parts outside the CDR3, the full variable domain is DVKVTQSSRYLVKRTGEKVFLECVQDMDHENMFWYRQDPGLGLRLIYFSYDVKMKEKGDIPEGYSVSREKKERFSLILESASTNQTSMYLCASSLRFRSFFGPGTRLTVL.

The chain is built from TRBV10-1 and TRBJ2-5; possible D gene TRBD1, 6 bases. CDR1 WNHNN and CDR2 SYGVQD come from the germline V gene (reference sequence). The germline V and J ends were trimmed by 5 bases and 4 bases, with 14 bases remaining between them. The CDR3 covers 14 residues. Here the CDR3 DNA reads TGCGCCAGCAGTCCCAGATTCAGGGGAGAGACCCAGTACTTC. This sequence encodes CASSPRFRGETQYF.

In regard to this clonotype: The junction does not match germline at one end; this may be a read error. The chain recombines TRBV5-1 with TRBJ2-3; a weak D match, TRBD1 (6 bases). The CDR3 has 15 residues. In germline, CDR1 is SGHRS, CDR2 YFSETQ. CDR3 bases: TGCGCCAGCAGCTTGTCCCTCGGGGACACAGATACGCAGTGTTTT. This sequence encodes CASSLSLGDTDTQCF. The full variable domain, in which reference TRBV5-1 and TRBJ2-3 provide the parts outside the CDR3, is KAGVTQTPRYLIKTRGQQVTLSCSPISGHRSVSWYQQTPGQGLQFLFEYFSETQRNKGNFPGRFSGRQFSNSRSEMNVSTLELGDSALYLCASSLSLGDTDTQCFGPGTRLTVL.

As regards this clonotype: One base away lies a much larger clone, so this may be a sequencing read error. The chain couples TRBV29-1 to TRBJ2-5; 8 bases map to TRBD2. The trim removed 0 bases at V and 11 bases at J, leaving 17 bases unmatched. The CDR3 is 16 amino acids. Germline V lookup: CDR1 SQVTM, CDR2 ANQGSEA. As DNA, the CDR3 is TGCAGCGTTGAAGATCGCAAGCGGGAGAACGACAATGAGCAGTACTTC. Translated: CSVEDRKRENDNEQYF. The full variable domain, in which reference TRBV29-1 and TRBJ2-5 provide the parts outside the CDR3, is SAVISQKPSRDICQRGTSLTIQCQVDSQVTMMFWYRQQPGQSLTLIATANQGSEATYESGFVIDKFPISRPNLTFSTLTVSNMSPEDSSIYLCSVEDRKRENDNEQYFGPGTRLLVL.

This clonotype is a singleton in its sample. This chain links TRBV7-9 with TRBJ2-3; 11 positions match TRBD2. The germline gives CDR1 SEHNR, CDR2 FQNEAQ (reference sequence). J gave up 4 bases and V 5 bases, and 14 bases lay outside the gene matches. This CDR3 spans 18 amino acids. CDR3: CASSLSSTSGTRPDTQYF. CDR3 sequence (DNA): TGTGCCAGCAGCCTCTCCTCGACTAGCGGGACGCGGCCAGATACGCAGTATTTT.

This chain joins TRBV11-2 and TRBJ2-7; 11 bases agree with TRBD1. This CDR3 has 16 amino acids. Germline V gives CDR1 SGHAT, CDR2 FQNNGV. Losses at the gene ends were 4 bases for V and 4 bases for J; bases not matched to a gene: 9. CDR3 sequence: CASSWPSGQGGYEQYF. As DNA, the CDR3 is TGTGCCAGCAGCTGGCCTTCGGGACAGGGGGGGTACGAGCAGTACTTC.

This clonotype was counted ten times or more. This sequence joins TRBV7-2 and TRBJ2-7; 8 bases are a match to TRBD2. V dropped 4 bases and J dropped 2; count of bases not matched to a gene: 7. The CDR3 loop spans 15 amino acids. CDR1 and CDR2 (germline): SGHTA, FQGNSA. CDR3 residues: CASSSVSGDPYEQYF. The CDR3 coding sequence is TGTGCCAGCAGCTCAGTTAGCGGGGATCCCTACGAGCAGTACTTC. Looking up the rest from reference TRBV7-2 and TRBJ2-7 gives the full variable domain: GAGVSQSPSNKVTEKGKDVELRCDPISGHTALYWYRQSLGQGLEFLIYFQGNSAPDKSGLPSDRFSAERTGGSVSTLTIQRTQQEDSAVYLCASSSVSGDPYEQYFGPGTRLTVT.

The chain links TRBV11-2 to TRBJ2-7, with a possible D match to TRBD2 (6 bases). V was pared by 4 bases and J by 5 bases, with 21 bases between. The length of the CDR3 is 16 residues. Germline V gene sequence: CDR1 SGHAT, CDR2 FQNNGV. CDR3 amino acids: CASSYYTTSRRNEQYF. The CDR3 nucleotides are TGTGCCAGCAGCTACTACACCACTAGCCGACGGAACGAGCAGTACTTC. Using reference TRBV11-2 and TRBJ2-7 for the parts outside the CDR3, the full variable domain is EAGVAQSPRYKIIEKRQSVAFWCNPISGHATLYWYQQILGQGPKLLIQFQNNGVVDDSQLPKDRFSAERLKGVDSTLKIQPAKLEDSAVYLCASSYYTTSRRNEQYFGPGTRLTVT.

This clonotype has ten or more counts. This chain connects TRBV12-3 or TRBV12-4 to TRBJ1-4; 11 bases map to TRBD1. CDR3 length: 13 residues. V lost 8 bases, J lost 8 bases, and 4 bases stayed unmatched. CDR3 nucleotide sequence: TGTGCCAGCCGAAGGACAGGGGGCGAAAAACTGTTTTTT. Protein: CASRRTGGEKLFF.

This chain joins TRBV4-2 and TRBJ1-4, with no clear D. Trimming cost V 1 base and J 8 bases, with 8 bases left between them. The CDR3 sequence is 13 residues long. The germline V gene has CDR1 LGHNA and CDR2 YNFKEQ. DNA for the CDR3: TGTGCCAGCAGCCAAGGGCCGGGGGAAAAACTGTTTTTT. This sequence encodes CASSQGPGEKLFF.

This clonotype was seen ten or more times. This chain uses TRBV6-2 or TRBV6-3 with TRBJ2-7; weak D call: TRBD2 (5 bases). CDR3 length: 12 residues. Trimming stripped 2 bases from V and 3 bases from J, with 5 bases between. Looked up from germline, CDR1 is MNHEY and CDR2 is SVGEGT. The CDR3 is CASSYGLYEQYF. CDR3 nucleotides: TGTGCCAGCAGTTACGGACTCTACGAGCAGTACTTC.

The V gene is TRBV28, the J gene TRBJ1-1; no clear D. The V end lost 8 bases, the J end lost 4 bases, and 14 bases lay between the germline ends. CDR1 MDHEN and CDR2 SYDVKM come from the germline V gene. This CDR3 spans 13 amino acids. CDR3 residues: CASLLGGTTEAFF. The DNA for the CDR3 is TGTGCCAGCCTACTCGGTGGCACCACTGAAGCTTTCTTT.

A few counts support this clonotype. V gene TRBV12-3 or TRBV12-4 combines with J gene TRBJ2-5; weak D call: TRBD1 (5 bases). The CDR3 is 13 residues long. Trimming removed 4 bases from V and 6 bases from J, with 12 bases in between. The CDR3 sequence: CASSYQGRKTQYF. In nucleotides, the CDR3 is TGTGCCAGCAGTTACCAGGGTAGGAAGACCCAGTACTTC.

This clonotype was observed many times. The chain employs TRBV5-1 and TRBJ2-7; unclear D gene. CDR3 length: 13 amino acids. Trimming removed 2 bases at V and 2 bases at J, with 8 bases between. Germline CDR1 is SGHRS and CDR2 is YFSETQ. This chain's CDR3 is CASSLSQAYEQYF. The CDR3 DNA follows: TGCGCCAGCAGCTTATCCCAAGCCTACGAGCAGTACTTC.

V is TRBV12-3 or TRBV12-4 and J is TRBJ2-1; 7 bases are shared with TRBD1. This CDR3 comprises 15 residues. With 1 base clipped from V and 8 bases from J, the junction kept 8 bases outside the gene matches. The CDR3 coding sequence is TGTGCCAGCAGTTTAGGGGACAGAGGGTTAGATGAGCAGTTCTTC. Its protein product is CASSLGDRGLDEQFF.

DNA of the CDR3: TGTGCCAGCAGACTAGCTGGGGCCCTCGAGCAGTACTTC. This encodes CASRLAGALEQYF. The V gene is TRBV28, the J gene TRBJ2-7, with D perhaps TRBD2 (6 bases). Germline CDR1 and CDR2: MDHEN and SYDVKM. V was trimmed by 6 bases and J by 6 bases, leaving 15 bases between them. The CDR3 contains 13 residues. Combining the CDR3 with reference TRBV28 and TRBJ2-7 gives the whole variable domain DVKVTQSSRYLVKRTGEKVFLECVQDMDHENMFWYRQDPGLGLRLIYFSYDVKMKEKGDIPEGYSVSREKKERFSLILESASTNQTSMYLCASRLAGALEQYFGPGTRLTVT.

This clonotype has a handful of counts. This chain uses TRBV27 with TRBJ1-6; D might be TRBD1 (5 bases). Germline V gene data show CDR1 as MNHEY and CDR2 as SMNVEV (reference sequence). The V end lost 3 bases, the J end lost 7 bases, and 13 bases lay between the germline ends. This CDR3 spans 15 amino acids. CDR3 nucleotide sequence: TGTGCCAGCAGTTTTGAAAGGGGCCGAAATTCACCCCTCCACTTT. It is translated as CASSFERGRNSPLHF.

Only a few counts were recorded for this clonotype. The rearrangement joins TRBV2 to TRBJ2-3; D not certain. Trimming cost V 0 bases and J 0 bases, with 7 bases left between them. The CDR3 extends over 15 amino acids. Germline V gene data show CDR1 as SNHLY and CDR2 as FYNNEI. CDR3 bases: TGTGCCAGCAGTGAAGCTCCAGCTAGCACAGATACGCAGTATTTT. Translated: CASSEAPASTDTQYF.

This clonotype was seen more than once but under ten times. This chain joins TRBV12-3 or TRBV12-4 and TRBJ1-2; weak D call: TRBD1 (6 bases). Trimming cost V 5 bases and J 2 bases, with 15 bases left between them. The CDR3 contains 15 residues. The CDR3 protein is CASSGGGRGNYGYTF. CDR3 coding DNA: TGTGCCAGCAGTGGGGGGGGCAGGGGCAACTATGGCTACACCTTC.

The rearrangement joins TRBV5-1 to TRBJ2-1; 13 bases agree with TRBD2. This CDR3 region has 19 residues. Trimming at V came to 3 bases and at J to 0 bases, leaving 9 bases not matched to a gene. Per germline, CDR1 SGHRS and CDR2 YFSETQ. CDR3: CASSSPGLAGPSSYNEQFF. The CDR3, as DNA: TGCGCCAGCAGCTCACCGGGACTAGCGGGGCCGAGCTCCTACAATGAGCAGTTCTTC.

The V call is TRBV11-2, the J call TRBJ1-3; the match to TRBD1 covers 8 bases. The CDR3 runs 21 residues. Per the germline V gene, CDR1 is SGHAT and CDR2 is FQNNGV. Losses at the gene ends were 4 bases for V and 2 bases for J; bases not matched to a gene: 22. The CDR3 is CASSSSRRDRLPKGPGNTIYF. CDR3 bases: TGTGCCAGCAGCTCAAGCCGCCGGGACAGGTTGCCTAAAGGGCCTGGAAACACCATATATTTT.

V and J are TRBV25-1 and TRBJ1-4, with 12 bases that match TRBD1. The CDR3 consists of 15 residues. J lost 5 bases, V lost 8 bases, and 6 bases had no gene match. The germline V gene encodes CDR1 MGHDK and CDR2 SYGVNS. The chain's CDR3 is CASRRDRGLNEKLFF. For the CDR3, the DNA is TGTGCCAGCCGCCGGGACAGGGGGCTGAATGAAAAACTGTTTTTT.

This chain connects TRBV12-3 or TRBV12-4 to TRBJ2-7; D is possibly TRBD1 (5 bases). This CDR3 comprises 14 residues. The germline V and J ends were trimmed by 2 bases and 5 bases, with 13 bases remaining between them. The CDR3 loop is CASSLSRVGNEQYF. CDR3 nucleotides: TGTGCCAGCAGTTTAAGCAGGGTAGGGAACGAGCAGTACTTC.

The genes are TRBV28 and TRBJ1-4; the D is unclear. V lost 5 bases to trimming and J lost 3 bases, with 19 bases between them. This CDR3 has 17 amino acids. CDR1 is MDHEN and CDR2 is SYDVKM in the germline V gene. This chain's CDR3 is CASSGWVTPEPNEKLFF. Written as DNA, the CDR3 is TGTGCCAGCAGTGGATGGGTGACCCCGGAGCCTAATGAAAAACTGTTTTTT.

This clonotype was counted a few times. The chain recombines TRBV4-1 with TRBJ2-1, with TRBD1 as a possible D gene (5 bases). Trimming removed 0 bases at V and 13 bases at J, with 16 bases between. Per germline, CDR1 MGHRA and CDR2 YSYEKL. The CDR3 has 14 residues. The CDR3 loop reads CASSQDQGPYRQFF. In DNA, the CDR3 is TGCGCCAGCAGCCAAGATCAGGGTCCGTACAGACAGTTCTTC.

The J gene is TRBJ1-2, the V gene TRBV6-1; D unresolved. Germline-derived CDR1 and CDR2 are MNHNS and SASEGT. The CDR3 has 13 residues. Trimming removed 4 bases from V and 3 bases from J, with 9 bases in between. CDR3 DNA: TGTGCCAGCAGTGTAGCGCGGCACTATGGCTACACCTTC. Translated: CASSVARHYGYTF.

The CDR3 loop reads CASWRGVLGETQFF. DNA of the CDR3: TGTGCCAGCTGGCGCGGCGTATTGGGAGAGACCCAGTTCTTC. J is TRBJ2-1 and V is TRBV6-6, with a weak D call TRBD2 (5 bases). The germline gives CDR1 MNHNY, CDR2 SVGAGI (reference sequence). V lost 8 bases, J lost 13 bases, and 24 bases lay in between. The CDR3 loop spans 14 amino acids.

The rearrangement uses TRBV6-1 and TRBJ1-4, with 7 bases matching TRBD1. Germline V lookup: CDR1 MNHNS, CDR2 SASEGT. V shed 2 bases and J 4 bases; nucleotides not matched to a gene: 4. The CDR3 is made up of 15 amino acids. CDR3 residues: CASSEPGQVNEKLFF. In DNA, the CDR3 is TGTGCCAGCAGTGAACCCGGACAGGTTAATGAAAAACTGTTTTTT.

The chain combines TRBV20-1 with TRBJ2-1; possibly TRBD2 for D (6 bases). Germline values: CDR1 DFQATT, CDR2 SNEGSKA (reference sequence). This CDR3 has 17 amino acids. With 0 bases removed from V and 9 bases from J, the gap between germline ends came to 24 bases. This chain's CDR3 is CSARDAVGLAPYGEQFF. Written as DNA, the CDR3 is TGCAGTGCTAGAGATGCGGTAGGGCTAGCGCCTTACGGTGAGCAGTTCTTC.

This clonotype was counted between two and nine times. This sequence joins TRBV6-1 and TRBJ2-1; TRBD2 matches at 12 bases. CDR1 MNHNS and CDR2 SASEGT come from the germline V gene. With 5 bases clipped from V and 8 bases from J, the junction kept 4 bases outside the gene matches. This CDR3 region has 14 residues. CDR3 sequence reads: CASSKTSGGYEQFF. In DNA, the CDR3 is TGTGCCAGCAGTAAGACTAGCGGGGGTTATGAGCAGTTCTTC.